What follows is one T cell receptor (beta chain) and its context. Its target is unknown. Each CDR3 protein is one row after TCRdb ran MiXCR on the 5' RACE reads. Of around 200,000 distinct CDR3 sequences listed, around 26% are singletons. Trimming cost V 6 bases and J 5 bases; bases outside gene matches: 8. CDR3 length: 14 residues. The entry originates in a study of T-cell memory formation after mild COVID-19. Regarding the study as a whole: Contracting clones, day 15 to 85, had balanced CD4/CD8, and later expanders favored CD4+.

The chain couples TRBV12-3 or TRBV12-4 to TRBJ1-2; TRBD1 matches at 8 bases. Material: PBMCs or a T cell subset sorted from them (not recorded which). The sequence derives from an adult woman who had mild COVID-19 (a few samples of this study predate the infection). Cell type and time point are not known. CDR3 coding DNA: TGTGCCAGCAGCGATCCAACAGGGGGTTATGGCTACACCTTC. Its translation is CASSDPTGGYGYTF.